This T cell receptor (beta chain) was sequenced for a study of brain metastases from non-small cell lung cancer. Findings and caveats of the study: T-cell clones appeared expanded in 60% to 75% of brain metastases relative to matched primary tumors. TCR repertoires overlapped largely between brain metastases and matched primaries.

Produced via immunoSEQ multiplex PCR; TCRdb's table is partial and in-frame only. The sample has fewer than 2,500 clones; about 84% are singletons. Germline CDR1 SNHLY, CDR2 FYNNEI. The CDR3 runs to 13 residues. V was shortened by 6 bases and J by 8 bases, with 16 bases between the two germline ends. A remark on this clone: Its antigen is not known.

The gene calls are TRBV2 and TRBJ1-2; D possibly corresponds to TRBD1 (5 bases). The origin of this receptor is a donor at least 40 years old with non-small cell lung cancer. The sequencing sample was made of primary lung tumor tissue. The CDR3 sequence is CASSLQGTRGYTF. CDR3 nucleotide sequence: TGTGCCAGCAGCTTGCAGGGAACTCGCGGCTACACCTTC.